This TCR beta chain appears in the sequencing data of a study of T-cell memory formation after mild COVID-19. Study-level findings and limits: For contracting clones, CD4+ ones sat mainly in CM and EM, CD8+ in EMRA. Day 15 to 85 contracting clones showed balanced CD4/CD8; day 15 to 37 expanders favored CD4+. In second-wave clones peaking day 37, SARS-CoV-2 specificity remained unconfirmed. The pre-infection memory compartment contained some responding clones, suggesting cross-reactive memory joined.

TCRdb reanalysed the 5' RACE reads using MiXCR and keeps one entry per CDR3 protein. Of about 300,000 distinct CDR3 sequences in the sample, 15% to 20% were seen once. On this clonotype: Its antigen is as yet unknown.

CDR3 length equals 13 residues. V gave up 8 bases and J gave up 2 bases, with 11 bases separating them. CDR1 is MNHNY, CDR2 SVGAGI, per germline (reference sequence). The specimen sequenced was PBMCs or a T cell subset sorted from them (not recorded which). The chain employs TRBV6-6 and TRBJ2-3, with D possibly matching TRBD2 (5 bases). This TCR was sampled from a man between 18 and 35 years old who had mild COVID-19 (a few samples of this study predate the infection). Cell type and time point are not known. CDR3 sequence: CASRGLITDTQYF. The CDR3 DNA reads TGTGCCAGCCGGGGTTTAATCACAGATACGCAGTATTTT.